These 11 T cell receptor beta chains were all obtained from the same sample, sequenced in a study of neurological immune-mediated disorders. TCRdb recomputed calls from the 5' RACE reads with MiXCR, one row per CDR3 protein. The table shows about 58,000 distinct CDR3 sequences, with over 2% occurring only once. The sample comprised PBMCs. These receptors originate from a man aged 50 to 59 with multiple sclerosis.

This clonotype was seen many times. The CDR3 loop is CAIKNSVSGVHEQYF. In DNA form, the CDR3 reads TGTGCCATCAAGAATTCAGTCTCAGGGGTACACGAGCAGTACTTC. The J gene is TRBJ2-7, the V gene TRBV10-3, with a possible D match to TRBD1 (6 bases). Trimming removed 7 bases from V and 5 bases from J, with 21 bases in between. The CDR3 spans 15 residues. Germline CDR1 ENHRY, CDR2 SYGVKD.

This clonotype was seen ten or more times. The chain carries TRBV5-8 and TRBJ1-5; the D is unclear. V was pared by 2 bases and J by 3 bases, with 9 bases between. CDR1 and CDR2 (germline): SGHTS, YDEGEE. CDR3 length: 14 residues. CDR3 sequence: CASSLRQNNQPQHF. The CDR3 DNA reads as TGTGCCAGCAGCTTAAGGCAGAACAATCAGCCCCAGCATTTT.

This clonotype has ten or more counts. V is TRBV12-5 and J is TRBJ2-2, with D maybe TRBD2 (7 bases). Germline values: CDR1 LGHNT, CDR2 FRNRAP. Trimming took off 3 bases at V and 5 bases at J, with 13 bases between the two ends. The CDR3 has 15 amino acids. CDR3 in amino acids: CASGLGGALTGELFF. The CDR3 nucleotides read TGTGCTAGTGGTTTAGGGGGGGCGCTTACCGGGGAGCTGTTTTTT.

There are many counts of this clonotype. The genes are TRBV20-1 and TRBJ2-2, with 11 nucleotides matching TRBD2. V gave up 5 bases and J gave up 3 bases; unmatched junction bases: 8. The CDR3 extends over 16 amino acids. The germline V gene encodes CDR1 DFQATT and CDR2 SNEGSKA (reference sequence). Here the CDR3 DNA reads TGCAGTGCTGGAACGCTAGCGGGGGGTTACACCGGGGAGCTGTTTTTT. The encoded protein is CSAGTLAGGYTGELFF.

This clonotype was found many times. The chain has TRBV25-1 and TRBJ2-2; unclear D gene. Deletions cut 4 bases from V and 4 bases from J, with 4 bases between. From germline, CDR1 is MGHDK and CDR2 SYGVNS. This CDR3 region has 12 residues. CDR3 nucleotides: TGTGCCAGCAGTGCCGCCACCGGGGAGCTGTTTTTT. This translates into CASSAATGELFF.

There are many counts of this clonotype. The gene calls are TRBV29-1 and TRBJ2-3; 12 bases line up with TRBD1. CDR1 and CDR2 (germline): SQVTM, ANQGSEA. V was pared by 6 bases and J by 5 bases, with 6 bases of the junction left unmatched. The CDR3 runs to 14 residues. The CDR3 region is CSVGDRGQVDTQYF. The CDR3 DNA reads TGCAGCGTCGGGGACAGGGGGCAAGTAGATACGCAGTATTTT.

In its sample, this clonotype was seen many times. The chain has TRBV7-2 and TRBJ2-7; 12 bases line up with TRBD2. The J segment lost 3 bases and the V segment lost 5 bases, leaving 2 bases of the junction unmatched. Germline V gene lookup returns CDR1 SGHTA and CDR2 FQGNSA. This CDR3 has 14 amino acids. In DNA, the CDR3 is TGTGCCAGCAGCCAGACTAGCGGGGGCTACGAGCAGTACTTC. Translated: CASSQTSGGYEQYF.

This clonotype was found many times. V is TRBV6-5 and J is TRBJ1-4, with 9 nucleotides matching TRBD1. J gave up 8 bases and V 5 bases, and 9 bases lay outside the gene matches. This CDR3 spans 15 amino acids. Germline CDR1 reads MNHEY; CDR2 reads SVGAGI. CDR3 sequence reads: CASSPTGTGNEKLFF. CDR3 coding DNA: TGTGCCAGCAGTCCTACCGGGACAGGGAACGAAAAACTGTTTTTT.

This clonotype was found many times. The rearrangement joins TRBV28 to TRBJ1-2; 7 bases map to TRBD1. This CDR3 is built from 11 residues. Germline trimming cut 7 bases from V and 8 bases from J; bases unmatched to any gene: 4. The V gene's germline CDR1 is MDHEN and CDR2 SYDVKM. The CDR3: CASTQGGGYTF. The CDR3 nucleotides are TGTGCCAGCACCCAGGGGGGGGGCTACACCTTC.

Many counts were recorded for this clonotype. A read error may produce the germline difference seen at one junction end. This chain links TRBV20-1 with TRBJ1-2, with TRBD1 matching 9 bases. Per germline, CDR1 DFQATT and CDR2 SNEGSKA (reference sequence). The CDR3 sequence is 13 residues long. Here the CDR3 reads CSAREDRGYGYTF. In nucleotides, the CDR3 is TGCAGTGCTAGAGAGGACAGGGGCTATGGCTACACTTTC.

This clonotype was detected many times. The genes are TRBV20-1 and TRBJ1-1; D is perhaps TRBD1 (5 bases). This CDR3 spans 13 amino acids. Trimming stripped 3 bases from V and 5 bases from J, with 13 bases between. Looked up from germline, CDR1 is DFQATT and CDR2 is SNEGSKA (reference sequence). CDR3 protein: CSARGTVKTEAFF. CDR3 in DNA: TGCAGTGCTAGGGGGACGGTCAAAACTGAAGCTTTCTTT.